This T cell receptor (beta chain) stems from a study of regulatory T cells in long-lasting Graves disease. The time point here: newly diagnosed GD, antithyroid drugs for less than 3 months. With RNA extracted from PBMCs as input, the TCR library was made. The CDR3 runs to 16 residues. Germline trimming cut 5 bases from V and 2 bases from J; bases unmatched to any gene: 11. CDR3-region Arm-PCR and iRepertoire HTBI primers produced the TCR beta libraries. TCRdb called the multiplex PCR reads again in MiXCR, with one record for every CDR3 protein. The top ten hold less than 15% of the sample, which has about 500,000 distinct CDR3 sequences, 15% to 20% seen once. This clonotype was detected many times. These same data were also listed under a study on T cells in Graves' hyperthyroidism and ophthalmopathy.

The specimen comprised peripheral blood mononuclear cells (PBMCs), sampled at new diagnosis, from a patient treated with antithyroid drugs. This sequence originates from a man aged 40-50 years with Graves disease. V gene TRBV12-3 or TRBV12-4 combines with J gene TRBJ2-7, with 8 bases fitting TRBD1. The CDR3 here is CASSTERTGLPYEQYF. DNA of the CDR3: TGTGCCAGCAGTACAGAAAGGACAGGGCTTCCCTACGAGCAGTACTTC.